The following is a T cell receptor beta chain sequence with its context. What it binds is not known. This sample was included in a study of cytotoxic CD8 clonotypes in ibrutinib-treated CLL. Study-wide results and limits: Under therapy, public clonotypes either contracted or stayed stable, and they were uncommon.

The length of the CDR3 is 14 residues. V lost 2 bases to trimming and J lost 6 bases, with 11 bases between them. Germline assignment: CDR1 LNHDA and CDR2 SQIVND (reference sequence). Method: immunoSEQ multiplex PCR; TCRdb's copy keeps in-frame clones and lacks some. Seen here are about 140,000 clones, approximately 80% observed once, and the top ten hold approximately 7.6%. The sample consisted of PBMCs, taken after 36 months of ibrutinib treatment. V and J are TRBV19 and TRBJ1-5; maybe TRBD1 (5 bases). This sequence was found in a human donor with chronic lymphocytic leukemia. The CDR3 DNA reads TGTGCCAGTAGTATACAGGGCCTAGGTCAGCCCCAGCATTTT. It encodes CASSIQGLGQPQHF.